This TCR beta chain was sequenced for a study of cytomegalovirus exposure and HLA in healthy donors. The wider study: Of all 400 or so donors who were genotyped, around 82% belonged to the Caucasian-associated ancestry cluster.

The primer mix had 60 Vbeta and 13 Jbeta primers. Clones were read by immunoSEQ multiplex PCR, and TCRdb kept only the in-frame ones, dropping some. The sample holds 120,000 or so clones, about 81% seen once. Sequences were obtained from PBMCs. The source is a woman aged 50 to 65 in good health and CMV-seropositive.

CDR3: CASRVESSGHEQFF. As DNA, the CDR3 is TGTGCCAGCAGAGTTGAGAGCAGCGGGCATGAGCAGTTCTTC. This chain uses TRBV2 with TRBJ2-1; TRBD2 might be the D (6 bases). This CDR3 region has 14 residues. Germline V gene lookup returns CDR1 SNHLY and CDR2 FYNNEI. V lost 6 bases and J lost 8, with 17 bases in between.